This record looks at one TCR beta chain sequence and its context. Its antigen is not identified. This entry comes from a study of cytotoxic CD8 clonotypes in ibrutinib-treated CLL. Study details: After a median roughly 12 months on treatment (6 to 36), response samples were drawn.

TCRdb keeps only in-frame clones here, not all; method: immunoSEQ multiplex PCR. Among 200,000 or so clones listed, more than 75% were seen once. Study observations and caveats: Age-matched healthy donor levels were exceeded by baseline clonality, which tracked circulating CD8+ T-cell counts. Clonality showed a rise at ibrutinib response that reversed toward baseline at progression. With treatment, public clonotypes, which were uncommon, either contracted or remained stable.

This sample comprised PBMCs, obtained after 12 months of ibrutinib treatment. The sequence was obtained from a human donor with chronic lymphocytic leukemia.

As DNA, the CDR3 is TGTGCCAGCAGTTACTCGATACGCCAGGAGCACTATGGCTACACCTTC. Translated: CASSYSIRQEHYGYTF. The rearrangement joins TRBV6-5 to TRBJ1-2; D gene ambiguous. Germline V gene lookup returns CDR1 MNHEY and CDR2 SVGAGI. Deletions cut 0 bases from V and 3 bases from J, with 14 bases between. The CDR3 covers 16 residues.